This T cell receptor beta chain was documented in a study of regulatory T cells in long-lasting Graves disease. Study conclusions and caveats: Persistent patients shared more public clonotypes (over 2,500) than new patients (roughly 970).

Library construction for TCR beta used iRepertoire HTBI primers and Arm-PCR of CDR3 regions. TCRdb re-called the multiplex PCR reads with MiXCR, one entry per CDR3 protein. The top ten clones hold 18% of a sample with fewer than 650,000 distinct CDR3 sequences, under 20% of them seen once. As for time point: newly diagnosed GD, antithyroid drugs for less than 3 months. Extracted PBMC RNA gave rise to the TCR library. Germline-derived CDR1 and CDR2 are SGHTA and FQGNSA. There are 13 residues in the CDR3. V was clipped by 5 bases and J by 8 bases, with 14 bases between them. This clonotype showed up just a few times. Its antigen is currently unknown. These data also formed part of another study, on T cells in Graves' hyperthyroidism and ophthalmopathy.

The chain links TRBV7-2 to TRBJ2-3; a weak D match, TRBD2 (5 bases). The receptor was isolated from a woman aged 30 to 39 with Graves disease. Sequenced here: peripheral blood mononuclear cells (PBMCs), sampled at new diagnosis, from a patient treated with antithyroid drugs. CDR3 residues: CASSPPNLATQYF. CDR3 sequence (DNA): TGTGCCAGCAGCCCCCCGAATCTAGCTACGCAGTATTTT. Based on the CDR3 plus reference TRBV7-2 and TRBJ2-3, the full variable domain is GAGVSQSPSNKVTEKGKDVELRCDPISGHTALYWYRQSLGQGLEFLIYFQGNSAPDKSGLPSDRFSAERTGGSVSTLTIQRTQQEDSAVYLCASSPPNLATQYFGPGTRLTVL.